The sequence of this T cell receptor (beta chain) was determined in a study of cytomegalovirus exposure and HLA in healthy donors. Study conclusions and caveats: Later, an analysis found that TCR clusters from the first cohort tended to co-occur in the roughly 120 validation repertoires. It was reportedly the case that the classifier diagnosed cytomegalovirus status with high specificity and sensitivity.

Assay: immunoSEQ multiplex PCR; the TCRdb copy retains only in-frame clones and omits some. The sample includes 200,000 to 300,000 clones, 90% of them seen just once. About this clone: As yet, its antigen is unknown.

The germline CDR1 and CDR2 sequences are SGHRS and YFSETQ. The V end was cut by 1 base, the J end by 8 bases, with 18 bases between. This CDR3 has 16 residues. The sequence was collected from a woman in her twenties or thirties in good health and CMV-seronegative. The chain recombines TRBV5-1 with TRBJ1-4, with D unclear. Sequencing was performed on PBMCs. In nucleotides, the CDR3 is TGCGCCAGCAGCTTGTTTCCAGTTAAAGATAACGAAAAACTGTTTTTT. Its translation: CASSLFPVKDNEKLFF.